This is a list of T cell receptor beta chains from one sample in a study of human T cells and chemical hapten exposure. TCRdb independently ran MiXCR on the RACE reads; one entry per CDR3 protein. The sample lists approximately 79,000 distinct CDR3 sequences; 7% to 9% were seen once. Sequenced input: whole blood. These receptors were collected from a male donor in good health. Some clones in this sample may be carry-over from other donors' samples. The CDR3 runs from the conserved cysteine through the conserved F or W. The D gene is left open where the match is weak. Clone size is not always given. Where it is, it says once, few, many or a class for expanded clones.

V	size	J	D	DNA	CDR3
TRBV6-2/TRBV6-3	few	TRBJ2-1	-	TGTGCCGTGCGGGACTCCTACAATGAGCAGTTCTTC	CAVRDSYNEQFF
TRBV7-9	-	TRBJ2-1	-	TGTGCCAGCAGCCTGCCCTCGATAGCGACAACCTACAATGAGCAGTTCTTC	CASSLPSIATTYNEQFF
TRBV27	-	TRBJ2-1	-	TGTGCCAGCAGTGTAGTGGCCCTTAGCTCCTACAATGAGCAGTTCTTC	CASSVVALSSYNEQFF
TRBV12-3/TRBV12-4	many	TRBJ2-3	-	TGTGCCAGCAGTTCCAGACAGGTCCGCACAGATACGCAGTATTTT	CASSSRQVRTDTQYF
TRBV3-1	-	TRBJ2-7	-	TGTGCCAGCAGCCAAGGCGGCGGGGACGAGCAGTACTTC	CASSQGGGDEQYF
TRBV29-1	few	TRBJ2-2	-	TGCAGCGTTGATACAGGGAACACCGGGGAGCTGTTTTTT	CSVDTGNTGELFF
TRBV12-3/TRBV12-4	many	TRBJ1-5	-	TGTGCCACGCTTACAGGGTTAGGCAATCAGCCCCAGCATTTT	CATLTGLGNQPQHF
TRBV19	-	TRBJ2-7	-	TGTGCCAGTAGTATATCTTCTGCGACGAGCTCCTACGAGCAGTACTTC	CASSISSATSSYEQYF
TRBV5-1	-	TRBJ1-6	TRBD1	TGCGCCAGCAGAGCAGGGGGGCGAGATTCACCCCTCCACTTT	CASRAGGRDSPLHF
TRBV6-1	few	TRBJ2-1	-	TGTGCCAGCAGTGAAGCCAAAGGGGGCTCCTACAATGAGCAGTTCTTC	CASSEAKGGSYNEQFF
TRBV5-1	-	TRBJ2-1	TRBD2	TGCACCAGCAGCCCGGGACTAGACCCGTACAATGAGCAGTTCTTC	CTSSPGLDPYNEQFF
TRBV20-1	-	TRBJ2-7	TRBD2	TGCAGTGCCCAAGCGGGAGCGGGGTTTTACGAGCAGTACTTC	CSAQAGAGFYEQYF
TRBV6-5	many	TRBJ2-6	TRBD1	TGTGCCAGCAGTTACCAAGGGACAGGGGGCATAACTGGGGCCAACGTCCTGACTTTC	CASSYQGTGGITGANVLTF
TRBV6-5	-	TRBJ1-2	-	TGTGCCAGCAGCGAAACCCACGCCGACTATGGCTACACCTTC	CASSETHADYGYTF
TRBV2	-	TRBJ1-5	TRBD1	TGTGCCTGGCGGACAGGATATAGCAATCAGCCCCAGCATTTT	CAWRTGYSNQPQHF
TRBV30	-	TRBJ1-4	-	TGTGCCTGGAGAAACGGAGTTGGTGTTAATGAAAAACTGTTTTTT	CAWRNGVGVNEKLFF
TRBV24-1	-	TRBJ1-5	-	TGTGCCACCAGTGATTTATGGACTCTTAGCAATCAGCCCCAGCATTTT	CATSDLWTLSNQPQHF
TRBV20-1	many	TRBJ2-1	TRBD2	TGCAGTGCTAGAGCCCTGGGACTAGCGGGAGGGCCCGATAGATATGAGCAGTTCTTC	CSARALGLAGGPDRYEQFF